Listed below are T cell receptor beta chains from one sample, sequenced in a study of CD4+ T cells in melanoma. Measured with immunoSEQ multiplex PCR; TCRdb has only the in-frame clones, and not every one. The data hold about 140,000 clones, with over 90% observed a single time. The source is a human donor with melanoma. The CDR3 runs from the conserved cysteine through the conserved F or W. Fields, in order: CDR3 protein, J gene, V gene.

CDR3aa: CASKQGPSTDTQYF
j_gene: TRBJ2-3
v_gene: TRBV6-5

CDR3aa: CASSPRRGLYNEQFF
j_gene: TRBJ2-1
v_gene: TRBV7-2

CDR3aa: CASSSDVEYEQYF
j_gene: TRBJ2-7
v_gene: TRBV27

CDR3aa: CASSPSTGRYTGELFF
j_gene: TRBJ2-2
v_gene: TRBV27

CDR3aa: CASSLKISGNTEAFF
j_gene: TRBJ1-1
v_gene: TRBV5-1

CDR3aa: CASSQDSHLGLNTEAFF
j_gene: TRBJ1-1
v_gene: TRBV4-2

CDR3aa: CASSEGPTYGYTF
j_gene: TRBJ1-2
v_gene: TRBV6-1

CDR3aa: CASGLSLYEQYF
j_gene: TRBJ2-7
v_gene: TRBV12-5

CDR3aa: CASSYHGNMNTEAFF
j_gene: TRBJ1-1
v_gene: TRBV6-5

CDR3aa: CASSGDSQEAFF
j_gene: TRBJ1-1
v_gene: TRBV2

CDR3aa: CASSLDHGDEQYF
j_gene: TRBJ2-7
v_gene: TRBV7-7

CDR3aa: CAIQGYSNQPQHF
j_gene: TRBJ1-5
v_gene: TRBV10-3

CDR3aa: CASSFGSSGNTIYF
j_gene: TRBJ1-3
v_gene: TRBV19

CDR3aa: CASSPGTGSNSPLHF
j_gene: TRBJ1-6
v_gene: TRBV7-3

CDR3aa: CSARDRNEQYF
j_gene: TRBJ2-7
v_gene: TRBV20-1

CDR3aa: CASSLSTSTQYF
j_gene: TRBJ2-3
v_gene: TRBV7-8

CDR3aa: CASSDREASEQFF
j_gene: TRBJ2-1
v_gene: TRBV4-1

CDR3aa: CASSSRGHTQETQYF
j_gene: TRBJ2-5
v_gene: TRBV5-8

CDR3aa: CASSLVKGSGFKLVNEQFF
j_gene: TRBJ2-1
v_gene: TRBV7-9

CDR3aa: CASSLILAGGRETQYF
j_gene: TRBJ2-5
v_gene: TRBV11-2

CDR3aa: CASSDAVAGGLDTQYF
j_gene: TRBJ2-3
v_gene: TRBV10-1

CDR3aa: CASSLTQVEETQYF
j_gene: TRBJ2-5
v_gene: TRBV5-6

CDR3aa: CASLETLNTEAFF
j_gene: TRBJ1-1
v_gene: TRBV6-5

CDR3aa: CASSVGGLTEAFF
j_gene: TRBJ1-1
v_gene: TRBV9

CDR3aa: CASSFSPLNTEAFF
j_gene: TRBJ1-1
v_gene: TRBV5-8

CDR3aa: CASSSGSGGNQPQHF
j_gene: TRBJ1-5
v_gene: TRBV6-5

CDR3aa: CASSRKTGIYGYTF
j_gene: TRBJ1-2
v_gene: TRBV6-5

CDR3aa: CASSVSGKADTQYF
j_gene: TRBJ2-3
v_gene: TRBV9

CDR3aa: CASSLVGNAGELFF
j_gene: TRBJ2-2
v_gene: TRBV5-1

CDR3aa: CASSPSGRQETQYF
j_gene: TRBJ2-5
v_gene: TRBV11-2

CDR3aa: CASRATGTHQPQHF
j_gene: TRBJ1-5
v_gene: TRBV27

CDR3aa: CASGPGQGISEQYF
j_gene: TRBJ2-7
v_gene: TRBV10-2

CDR3aa: CASSQTGGQETQYF
j_gene: TRBJ2-5
v_gene: TRBV7-3

CDR3aa: CASSFSRDHGYTF
j_gene: TRBJ1-2
v_gene: TRBV5-1

CDR3aa: CASSGQGYGELFF
j_gene: TRBJ2-2
v_gene: TRBV5-1

CDR3aa: CASSSRNIDTQYF
j_gene: TRBJ2-3
v_gene: TRBV6-5

CDR3aa: CASSHRRGSYNEQFF
j_gene: TRBJ2-1
v_gene: TRBV7-9

CDR3aa: CASSQAFNRDNSPLHF
j_gene: TRBJ1-6
v_gene: TRBV4-1

CDR3aa: CASSPGQGFEKLFF
j_gene: TRBJ1-4
v_gene: TRBV18

CDR3aa: CASRRQGLNTGELFF
j_gene: TRBJ2-2
v_gene: TRBV6-5

CDR3aa: CASSPPSDPVMGYTF
j_gene: TRBJ1-2
v_gene: TRBV18

CDR3aa: CAISESTEADTQYF
j_gene: TRBJ2-3
v_gene: TRBV10-3

CDR3aa: CSVRFSDTQYF
j_gene: TRBJ2-3
v_gene: TRBV29-1

CDR3aa: CASTRRGPGNTIYF
j_gene: TRBJ1-3
v_gene: TRBV13

CDR3aa: CASSLIMNTEAFF
j_gene: TRBJ1-1
v_gene: TRBV5-6

CDR3aa: CASSSAGTVVSYEQYF
j_gene: TRBJ2-7
v_gene: TRBV7-9

CDR3aa: CAISEGAPDRDTEAFF
j_gene: TRBJ1-1
v_gene: TRBV10-3

CDR3aa: CASSPQEYNSPLHF
j_gene: TRBJ1-6
v_gene: TRBV18

CDR3aa: CAWSVMGQKTSGNTIYF
j_gene: TRBJ1-3
v_gene: TRBV30

CDR3aa: CASSSHRGDYGYTF
j_gene: TRBJ1-2
v_gene: TRBV5-1

CDR3aa: CASSKRQGKSSGNTIYF
j_gene: TRBJ1-3
v_gene: TRBV11-2

CDR3aa: CATSRETGTIYEQYF
j_gene: TRBJ2-7
v_gene: TRBV15

CDR3aa: CATTTCPSSQPQHF
j_gene: TRBJ1-5
v_gene: TRBV21-1

CDR3aa: CASSENGFYYGYTF
j_gene: TRBJ1-2
v_gene: TRBV6-1

CDR3aa: CASSFQAGIASPLHF
j_gene: TRBJ1-6
v_gene: TRBV11-2